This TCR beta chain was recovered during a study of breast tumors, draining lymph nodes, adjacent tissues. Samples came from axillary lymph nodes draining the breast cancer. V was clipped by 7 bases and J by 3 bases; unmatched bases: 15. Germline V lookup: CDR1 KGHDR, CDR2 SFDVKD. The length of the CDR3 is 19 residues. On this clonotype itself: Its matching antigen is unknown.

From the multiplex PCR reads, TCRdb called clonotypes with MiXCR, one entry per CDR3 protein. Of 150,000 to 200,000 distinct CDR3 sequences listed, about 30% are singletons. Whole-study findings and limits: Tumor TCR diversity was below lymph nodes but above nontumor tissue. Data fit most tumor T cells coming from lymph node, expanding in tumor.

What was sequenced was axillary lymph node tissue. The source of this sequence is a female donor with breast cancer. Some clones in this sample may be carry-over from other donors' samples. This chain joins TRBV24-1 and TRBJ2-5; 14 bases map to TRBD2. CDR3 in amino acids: CATSDPRTSGGRGEETQYF. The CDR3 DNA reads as TGTGCCACCAGCGATCCCCGGACTAGCGGGGGGCGGGGGGAAGAGACCCAGTACTTC.